This TCR beta chain was found in a study of blood T cell repertoires in COVID-19. Study overall: The analysed material was cDNA or gDNA that came from T cells, B-cell-depleted T cells, or PBMCs.

Study processing details: The authors estimated nucleated cell counts from reference gene primer amplification. Profiled with immunoSEQ multiplex PCR; TCRdb holds only in-frame clones, not every one. Clone size and V and J calls were adopted from that table, with D and trimming inferred from the DNA. The sample has some 120,000 clones, 87% seen once. In germline, CDR1 is SGHRS, CDR2 YFSETQ. The CDR3 totals 14 residues. Trimming took 5 bases from V and 0 from J; bases not matched to a gene: 2. The sequenced sample was peripheral blood. The rearrangement joins TRBV5-1 to TRBJ1-3, with 7 bases matching TRBD1. The source is a woman aged 55-70 years with acute or convalescent COVID-19. The CDR3 nucleotides are TGCGCCAGCAGGGGGACAGACTCTGGAAACACCATATATTTT. Protein sequence: CASRGTDSGNTIYF. Based on the CDR3 plus reference TRBV5-1 and TRBJ1-3, the full variable domain is KAGVTQTPRYLIKTRGQQVTLSCSPISGHRSVSWYQQTPGQGLQFLFEYFSETQRNKGNFPGRFSGRQFSNSRSEMNVSTLELGDSALYLCASRGTDSGNTIYFGEGSWLTVV.